Sequencing of this T cell receptor (beta chain) was carried out in a study of cytomegalovirus exposure and HLA in healthy donors (dated by TCRdb to 2017 to 2019). Background on the whole study: An earlier analysis of several hundred of the donors reported about 260 Gb of sequence data and 90 million to 120 million unique TCR beta sequences obtained from some 200 million T cells. Roughly 300 gigabases of sequencing data and around 80 million unique TCR sequences made up an early release that covered approximately 620 HLA-typed donors. The later analysis used no new phenotypic data to find candidate immune exposures, relying instead on TCR beta sequences and their occurrence across donors. The study aimed to test whether cataloging public T cell receptors could reveal signatures of past pathogen exposure. Roughly five DR-DQ haplotypes were treated as single units for association and clustering because of strong linkage in the cohort. Class I and class II HLA loci were covered by the typing at four-digit resolution. A later genetic analysis took genome-wide SNP genotypes for about three fifths of the 666 donors and used that subset as a discovery cohort. Among the roughly 400 genotyped donors, more than 70% belonged to the genetic ancestry cluster associated with self-reported Caucasian donors. An earlier analysis of 587 of the donors applied high-throughput TCR beta sequencing to assess whether each TCR beta V gene segment acted as functional or pseudogenic. A later analysis re-analyzed previously published TCR beta repertoires from 650 to 800 donors and added high-resolution HLA genotyping to study TCR occurrence patterns. High-throughput TCR immunosequencing, statistical association of individual TCRs with disease status, and machine learning were combined to predict cytomegalovirus infection status. Besides the first cohort of 666 subjects, a separate validation cohort made up of 120 different subjects was used. On average, 235,054 unique TCR beta nucleotide sequences were sequenced per donor among a few hundred genotyped donors of the cohort, with roughly 20% of those sequences being non-productive. The number of donors typed differed by locus, with 629-630 for A, B, C, DRB1 and DQB1, more than 500 for DQA1, about 610 for DPA1, and over 400 for DPB1. The study used immunosequencing to profile the T cell repertoires of approximately 630 subjects and linked those repertoires to cytomegalovirus serostatus. Every discovery cohort repertoire had been produced on one sequencing platform. Donor age, sex, ethnicity and CMV serostatus were compiled alongside the repertoire data. Study-wide findings and limitations: The authors suggested that the approach could potentially be extended to other disease states and immunological phenotypes. Because counts were too low, more than 15 rarely observed V segments, including chromosome 9 orphons, were left out of the earlier analysis of some 600 of the donors. A group of highly shared sequence variants was considered likely to be a technical artifact of the sequencing pipeline. According to a later genetic analysis, donors in an Asian-associated ancestry cluster had fewer N-insertions in productive TCRs than the approximately 690-donor mean. Across donors, most TCR sequences were observed very rarely, whereas some public TCRs were present in many individuals. Correlated functional status among segregating V segments might be attributable to linkage disequilibrium, but an unknown experimental factor could not be ruled out. In an earlier analysis of under 600 of the donors, most TCR beta V segments were observed in productive rearrangements about 87% or about 30% of the time, broadly matching IMGT annotations. A later analysis associated about 17,000 TCR beta sequences with specific HLA alleles at a false discovery rate of 0.05. When HLA alleles, especially DR and DQ, strongly co-occurred, attributing TCR associations to individual alleles was difficult. Only TCR beta chains were sequenced in this cohort, and the absence of alpha or paired-chain data limited detectable features. In a later analysis, most CMV-associated TCR beta chains were found to appear HLA-restricted, with HLA associations seemingly driven largely by CMV exposure. Compared with equally common non-associated chains, HLA-associated TCR beta chains in a later analysis were more clonally expanded and had lower generation probabilities. CMV serostatus was the only immune exposure information available for the cohort. A further reported finding was that TCR beta sequences accurately predicted the HLA-A and HLA-B alleles for most subjects in the first cohort. HLA typing was unavailable for some donors at each locus, so association tests used only the typed subset. According to a later analysis, parvovirus B19, influenza, CMV and Epstein-Barr virus appeared linked to several top co-occurrence clusters. Three of the identified cytomegalovirus-associated TCR beta chains were confirmed in vitro to be specific for cytomegalovirus antigens. In a later genetic analysis, a missense DCLRE1C variant was associated with V-gene and J-gene trimming of TCR beta chains, and the association was replicated in an independent cohort. The classifier was reported to diagnose cytomegalovirus status with high specificity and sensitivity in both the original cohort and the validation cohort. The presence/absence analyses assumed that sequencing depth was roughly uniform across donors, and that assumption may not be true. In a later analysis, TCR association rates were found to vary across HLA loci, with the most associated TCRs seen for DRB1 alleles and the fewest for HLA-C alleles. A total of 150 to 200 TCR beta chains were listed by the study as associated with cytomegalovirus.

In total, over 600 healthy bone marrow donors made up the cohort. At the time of sampling, every cohort member was nominally healthy, though immune exposures that went unrecorded were likely present. The donor was CMV seropositive and belonged to the group of around 300 seropositive cohort members. Every donor gave a peripheral blood sample, and the peripheral blood mononuclear cells from that sample were used for TCR beta sequencing. Genomic DNA extraction from the blood cell samples was performed with the Qiagen DNeasy Blood Extraction Kit. Libraries were constructed by the immunoSEQ multiplex PCR assay. The multiplex PCR relied on a mix of 60 forward primers for TCR Vbeta segments and 13 reverse primers for TCR Jbeta segments. The CDR3 region of rearranged TCR beta genes was amplified from genomic DNA by a multiplex PCR assay. The Illumina HiSeq System was used to sequence the amplified TCR beta libraries as 87-base-pair reads. Per the source publication's procedure: A later analysis tallied around 87 million unique TCR beta chains across the 666 repertoires, and around 12 million of those chains were shared by two or more donors. A nearest-neighbor algorithm error-corrected the raw reads and collapsed the reads into unique sequences, merging closely related sequences to remove PCR and sequencing errors. To assign V, D and J gene segments, CDR3 sequences were aligned to IMGT reference sequences. For a sequence to be retained, a match of at least six nucleotides to both a V gene segment and a J gene segment was required. Rearrangements were classified as productive when the CDR3 lacked stop codons and remained in frame with V and J, and all other rearrangements were classified as non-productive. CDR3 was defined by IMGT convention, running from the second conserved V-encoded cysteine to the conserved J-encoded phenylalanine. The earlier analysis of about 500 of the donors excluded sequences that lacked an unambiguous match to a single V gene segment. In an earlier analysis of approximately 550 of the donors, V segments were called functional above 56.7% productive rearrangements and were called segregating when the between-donor standard deviation exceeded 5%. A statistical classification framework was built for diagnosing cytomegalovirus status from the catalog of TCR beta chain sequences. A later analysis assigned V and J genes by comparing TCR nucleotide sequences with IMGT/GENE-DB human TR gene sequences. The TCRdist pipeline was used in a later analysis to assign CDR3 sequences and most-parsimonious VDJ recombination scenarios. In a later analysis, every TCR beta chain was defined by the combination of its CDR3 amino acid sequence and its V-gene family, and reads without a unique V-gene family were dropped. As a way to deal with suspected cross-contamination and a sequencing artifact, a later analysis dropped approximately 590 nucleotide sequences that were highly shared and had low generation probability. In a later analysis, a clonal expansion index for each public chain was calculated from normalized within-repertoire ranks of inferred template counts. In a later analysis, generation probabilities were computed with a VDJ recombination model fitted to out-of-frame rearrangements, and the resulting probabilities were checked against IGoR. A later analysis scored TCR-TCR, TCR-HLA and TCR-CMV co-occurrence with hypergeometric tests, applying a repertoire-size bias correction to TCR pairs. In a later analysis, false discovery rates were estimated by permuting HLA or CMV assignments 20 times. A later analysis grouped co-occurring TCRs with DBSCAN, adding TCRdist sequence similarity when clustering within HLA-allele-positive subsets. For co-occurrence clustering, repertoires with fewer than 30,000 or more than 120,000 public chains were excluded, along with 5 or 6 repertoires with anomalous nucleotide sharing. TCRdb obtained this table from immuneACCESS and retained in-frame rearrangements with V and J assigned. These tables miss some clones; where compared with another copy, unresolved V genes account for less than half of the shortfall, and the remainder is unexplained. That table furnishes V, J and clone size, whereas the DNA furnished D and trimming. Across this sample there are 150,000 to 200,000 clones, with about 80% seen only once. Less than 1.6% of the sample belongs to the ten largest clones.

Comments on this clone: The antigen it recognizes is unknown. Base-call qualities are not available, and no considerably larger clone is one nucleotide away.

Sequenced input: PBMCs. The clonotype originates from a girl aged 10 to 17 in good health and CMV-seropositive.

The bases read TGTGCCAGCAGTTTCTTTAAGACTTCCTATAGCAATCAGCCCCAGCATTTT. This codes for CASSFFKTSYSNQPQHF. The sequence is built from TRBV28 and TRBJ1-5; the D gene lacks a confident call. V is pared back by 3 bases and J by 0 bases, with 15 bases lying between the germline termini. CDR1 and CDR2 are drawn from the germline V gene: MDHEN, SYDVKM. The CDR3, from cysteine to phenylalanine, totals 17 residues. CDR3 DNA only is kept here, 51 bases in frame from base 1.